What follows describes a single T cell receptor beta chain. Its target is unknown. This clone may be a read error of a much larger clone one base away. Germline assignment: CDR1 SQVTM and CDR2 ANQGSEA. The CDR3 extends over 12 amino acids. After constant-region reverse-primer amplification, full-length variable regions underwent semi-nested PCR with Nested Universal Primer A. TCRdb passed the 5' RACE reads through MiXCR, listing each CDR3 protein once. This table has around 44,000 distinct CDR3 sequences, 25% to 35% appearing once. Study results and limitations: Larger-cohort validation covered only one TCR beta V-J rearrangement.

The sequenced material came from tumor-infiltrating memory CD4+ T cells sorted from the breast tumor. Subset described: memory CD4+ T cells, CD4+CD45RO+CD25-. The TCR was taken from a female donor with breast cancer. This chain connects TRBV29-1 to TRBJ1-5; D remains ambiguous. The CDR3 DNA reads as TGCAGCGTTGGTGGTGGCAATCGGCCCCAGCATTTT. As protein: CSVGGGNRPQHF.